These 4 T cell receptor beta chains were sequenced from one sample in a study of blood T cell repertoires in COVID-19. The protocol was immunoSEQ multiplex PCR, while the TCRdb copy is restricted to in-frame clones and leaves out a portion. The sample lists about 250,000 clones; around 87% were seen once. The sequencing input was PBMCs or T cells enriched from blood (not recorded which). These receptors were taken from a young woman who had recovered from COVID-19.

This clone was seen a handful of times. The chain couples TRBV6-5 to TRBJ2-4; 16 nucleotides agree with TRBD2. The CDR3 has 15 residues. Germline loops: CDR1 MNHEY, CDR2 SVGAGI. V was clipped by 10 bases and J by 8 bases; unmatched bases: 8. The CDR3 is CATTGTSGGADIQYF. Written as DNA, the CDR3 is TGTGCCACCACCGGGACTAGCGGGGGGGCAGACATTCAGTACTTC.

The genes are TRBV19 and TRBJ1-6, with D hard to call. Trimming stripped 9 bases from V and 4 bases from J, with 13 bases between. This CDR3 contains 14 residues. Germline CDR1 and CDR2: LNHDA and SQIVND (reference sequence). The CDR3 DNA reads TGTGCCAGCCACCGGGATGCATATAATTCACCCCTCCACTTT. This gives the protein CASHRDAYNSPLHF.

This rearrangement joins TRBV11-2 to TRBJ1-2; D uncertain. This CDR3 region has 14 residues. Trimming left V 2 bases short and J 7 bases short, with 14 bases between. The germline gives CDR1 SGHAT, CDR2 FQNNGV. CDR3 sequence (DNA): TGTGCCAGCAGCTTAACGGGGATACGGTCTGGCTACACCTTC. It translates to CASSLTGIRSGYTF. The full variable domain, with the rest looked up from reference TRBV11-2 and TRBJ1-2, is EAGVAQSPRYKIIEKRQSVAFWCNPISGHATLYWYQQILGQGPKLLIQFQNNGVVDDSQLPKDRFSAERLKGVDSTLKIQPAKLEDSAVYLCASSLTGIRSGYTFGSGTRLTVV.

The chain employs TRBV19 and TRBJ2-2, with D maybe TRBD2 (6 bases). The CDR3 has 14 amino acids. The ends were cut back, 8 bases at V and 2 bases at J, with 12 bases in the middle. Germline V gene data show CDR1 as LNHDA and CDR2 as SQIVND (reference sequence). CDR3 loop: CASSPGLNTGELFF. The CDR3 coding sequence is TGTGCCAGTTCTCCGGGACTTAACACCGGGGAGCTGTTTTTT. Combining the CDR3 with reference TRBV19 and TRBJ2-2 gives the whole variable domain DGGITQSPKYLFRKEGQNVTLSCEQNLNHDAMYWYRQDPGQGLRLIYYSQIVNDFQKGDIAEGYSVSREKKESFPLTVTSAQKNPTAFYLCASSPGLNTGELFFGEGSRLTVL.